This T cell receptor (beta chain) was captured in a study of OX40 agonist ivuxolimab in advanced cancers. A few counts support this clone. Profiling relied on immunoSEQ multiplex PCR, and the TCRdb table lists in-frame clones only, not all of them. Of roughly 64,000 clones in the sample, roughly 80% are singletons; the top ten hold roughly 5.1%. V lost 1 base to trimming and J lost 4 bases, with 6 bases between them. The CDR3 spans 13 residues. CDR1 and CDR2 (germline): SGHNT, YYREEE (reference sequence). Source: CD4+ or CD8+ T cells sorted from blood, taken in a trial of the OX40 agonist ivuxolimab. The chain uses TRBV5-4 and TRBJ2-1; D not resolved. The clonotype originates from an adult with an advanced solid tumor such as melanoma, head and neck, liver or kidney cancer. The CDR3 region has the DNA TGTGCCAGCAGCTTGACAGTTTACAATGAGCAGTTCTTC. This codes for CASSLTVYNEQFF.